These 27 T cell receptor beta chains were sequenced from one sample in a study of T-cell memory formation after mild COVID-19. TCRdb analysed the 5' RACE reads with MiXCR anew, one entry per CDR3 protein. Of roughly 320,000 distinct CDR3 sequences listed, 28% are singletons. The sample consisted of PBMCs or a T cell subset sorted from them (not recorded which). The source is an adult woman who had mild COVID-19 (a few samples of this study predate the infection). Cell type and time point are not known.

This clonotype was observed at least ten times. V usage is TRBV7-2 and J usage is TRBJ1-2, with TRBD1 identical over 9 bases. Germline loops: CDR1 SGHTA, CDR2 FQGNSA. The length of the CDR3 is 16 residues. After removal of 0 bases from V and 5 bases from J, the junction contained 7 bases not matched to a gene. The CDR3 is CASSLAPGQGFYGYTF. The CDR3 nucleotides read TGTGCCAGCAGCTTAGCTCCGGGACAGGGTTTTTATGGCTACACCTTC.

The CDR3 is CASSPSGVGYEQYF. In DNA, the CDR3 is TGTGCCAGCAGCCCATCAGGGGTGGGCTACGAGCAGTACTTC. The rearrangement joins TRBV5-6 to TRBJ2-7; D may be TRBD1 (6 bases). V lost 4 bases and J lost 3, with 14 bases in between. Per the germline V gene, CDR1 is SGHDT and CDR2 is YYEEEE. The CDR3 loop spans 14 amino acids. The complete variable domain, with remaining parts taken from reference TRBV5-6 and TRBJ2-7, reads DAGVTQSPTHLIKTRGQQVTLRCSPKSGHDTVSWYQQALGQGPQFIFQYYEEEERQRGNFPDRFSGHQFPNYSSELNVNALLLGDSALYLCASSPSGVGYEQYFGPGTRLTVT.

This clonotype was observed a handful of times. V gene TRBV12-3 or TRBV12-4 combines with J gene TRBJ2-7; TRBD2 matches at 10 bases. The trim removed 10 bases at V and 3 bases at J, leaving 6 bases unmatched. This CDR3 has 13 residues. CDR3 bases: TGTGCCACAAAGCGGGAGGGGAACTACGAGCAGTACTTC. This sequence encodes CATKREGNYEQYF.

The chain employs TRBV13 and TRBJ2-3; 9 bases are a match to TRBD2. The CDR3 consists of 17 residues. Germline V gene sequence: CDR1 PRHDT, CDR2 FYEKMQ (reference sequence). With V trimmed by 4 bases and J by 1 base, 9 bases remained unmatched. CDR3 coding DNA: TGTGCCAGCAGCTCCTTGTGGCGGGAGGGCCGCACAGATACGCAGTATTTT. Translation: CASSSLWREGRTDTQYF.

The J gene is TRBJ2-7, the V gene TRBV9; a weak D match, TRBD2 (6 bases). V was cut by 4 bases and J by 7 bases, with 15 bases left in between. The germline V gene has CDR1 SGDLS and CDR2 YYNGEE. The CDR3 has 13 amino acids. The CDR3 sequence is CASSPGLPWEQYF. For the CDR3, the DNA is TGTGCCAGCAGCCCCGGACTACCGTGGGAGCAGTACTTC.

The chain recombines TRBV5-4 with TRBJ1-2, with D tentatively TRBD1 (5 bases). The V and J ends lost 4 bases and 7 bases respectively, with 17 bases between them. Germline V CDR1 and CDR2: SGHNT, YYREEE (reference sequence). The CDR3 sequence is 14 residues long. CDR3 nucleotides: TGTGCCAGCAGCGACATATCAGTTCAGGGTGGCTACACCTTC. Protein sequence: CASSDISVQGGYTF.

CDR3 amino acids: CASSQSRGTTDTQYF. For the CDR3, the DNA is TGCGCCAGCAGCCAATCCCGGGGGACAACAGATACGCAGTATTTT. This chain joins TRBV4-3 and TRBJ2-3; the D call may be TRBD1 or TRBD2 (6 bases each). Germline-derived CDR1 and CDR2 are LGHNA and YSLEER. CDR3 length equals 15 residues. V lost 2 bases and J 3 bases, leaving 12 bases between the germline ends.

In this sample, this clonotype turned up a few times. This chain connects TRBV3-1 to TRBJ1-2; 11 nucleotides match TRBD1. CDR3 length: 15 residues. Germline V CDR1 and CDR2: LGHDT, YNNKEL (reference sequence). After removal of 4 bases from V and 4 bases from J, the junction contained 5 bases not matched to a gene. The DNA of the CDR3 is TGTGCCAGCAGCCCATCCGGGACAGGGGGCTATGGCTACACCTTC. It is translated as CASSPSGTGGYGYTF.

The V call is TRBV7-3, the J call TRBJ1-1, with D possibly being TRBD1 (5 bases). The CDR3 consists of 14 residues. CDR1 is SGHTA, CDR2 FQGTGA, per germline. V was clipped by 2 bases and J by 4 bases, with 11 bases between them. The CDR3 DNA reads TGTGCCAGCAGCTTATGGGGGACCTTCACTGAAGCTTTCTTT. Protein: CASSLWGTFTEAFF.

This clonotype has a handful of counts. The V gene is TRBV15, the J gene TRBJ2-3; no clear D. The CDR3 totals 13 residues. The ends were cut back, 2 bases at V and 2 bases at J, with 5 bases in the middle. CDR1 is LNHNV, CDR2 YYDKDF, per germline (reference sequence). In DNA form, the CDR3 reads TGTGCCACCAGCAGATCGTTCACAGATACGCAGTATTTT. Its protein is CATSRSFTDTQYF.

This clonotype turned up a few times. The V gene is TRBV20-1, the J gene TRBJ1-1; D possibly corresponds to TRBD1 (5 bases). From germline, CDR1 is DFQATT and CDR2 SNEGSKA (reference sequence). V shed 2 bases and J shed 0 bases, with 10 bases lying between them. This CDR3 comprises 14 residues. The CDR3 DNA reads TGCAGTGCTAGACTCGGGGCCATGAACACTGAAGCTTTCTTT. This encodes CSARLGAMNTEAFF.

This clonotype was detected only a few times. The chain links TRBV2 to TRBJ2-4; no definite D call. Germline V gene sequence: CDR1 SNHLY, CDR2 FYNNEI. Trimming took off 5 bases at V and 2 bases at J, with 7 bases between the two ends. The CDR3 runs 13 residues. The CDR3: CASSYGPKNIQYF. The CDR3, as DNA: TGTGCCAGCAGTTACGGGCCCAAAAACATTCAGTACTTC.

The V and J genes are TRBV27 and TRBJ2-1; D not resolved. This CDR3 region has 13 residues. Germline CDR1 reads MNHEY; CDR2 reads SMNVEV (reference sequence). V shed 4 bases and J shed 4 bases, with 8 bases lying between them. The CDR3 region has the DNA TGTGCCAGCAGTTGGTACCAATACAATGAGCAGTTCTTC. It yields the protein CASSWYQYNEQFF.

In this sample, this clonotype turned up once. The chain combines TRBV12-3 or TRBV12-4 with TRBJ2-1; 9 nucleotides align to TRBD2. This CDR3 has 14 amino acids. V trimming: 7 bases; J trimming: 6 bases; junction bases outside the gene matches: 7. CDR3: CASISGGRVNEQFF. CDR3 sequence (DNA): TGTGCCAGCATTAGCGGGGGCCGAGTCAATGAGCAGTTCTTC.

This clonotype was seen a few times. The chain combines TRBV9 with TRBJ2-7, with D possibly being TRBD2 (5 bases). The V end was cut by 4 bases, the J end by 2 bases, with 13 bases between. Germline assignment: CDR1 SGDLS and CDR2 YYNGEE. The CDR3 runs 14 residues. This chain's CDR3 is CASSRAAAPYEQYF. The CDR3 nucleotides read TGTGCCAGCAGCAGAGCGGCGGCCCCCTACGAGCAGTACTTC.

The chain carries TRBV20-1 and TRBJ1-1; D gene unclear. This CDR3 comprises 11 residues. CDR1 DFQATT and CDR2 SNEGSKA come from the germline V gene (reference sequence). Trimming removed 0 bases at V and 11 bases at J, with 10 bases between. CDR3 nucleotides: TGCAGTGCTAGAGACAGCGTGGGGGCTTTCTTT. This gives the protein CSARDSVGAFF.

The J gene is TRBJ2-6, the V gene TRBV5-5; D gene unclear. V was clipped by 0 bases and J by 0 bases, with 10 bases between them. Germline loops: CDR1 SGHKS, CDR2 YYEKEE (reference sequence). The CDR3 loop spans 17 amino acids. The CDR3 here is CASSLVPESSGANVLTF. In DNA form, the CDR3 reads TGTGCCAGCAGCTTGGTTCCCGAGAGCTCTGGGGCCAACGTCCTGACTTTC.

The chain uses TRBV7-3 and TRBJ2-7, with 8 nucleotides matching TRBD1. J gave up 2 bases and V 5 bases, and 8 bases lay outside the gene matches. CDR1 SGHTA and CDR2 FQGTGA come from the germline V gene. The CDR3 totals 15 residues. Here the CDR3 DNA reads TGTGCCAGCAGCCCCACCGGGACAGGCACCTACGAGCAGTACTTC. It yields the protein CASSPTGTGTYEQYF.

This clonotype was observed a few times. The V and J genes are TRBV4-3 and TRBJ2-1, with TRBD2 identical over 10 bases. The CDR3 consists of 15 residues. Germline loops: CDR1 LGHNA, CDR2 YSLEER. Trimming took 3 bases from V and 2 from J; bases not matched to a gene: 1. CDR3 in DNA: TGCGCCAGCAGCCAGGGACTAGCGACCTACAATGAGCAGTTCTTC. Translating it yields CASSQGLATYNEQFF.

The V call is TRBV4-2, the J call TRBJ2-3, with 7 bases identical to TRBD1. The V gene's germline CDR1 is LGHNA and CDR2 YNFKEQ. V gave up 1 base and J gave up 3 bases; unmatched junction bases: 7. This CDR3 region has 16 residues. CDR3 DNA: TGTGCCAGCAGCCAAGGGGAAGGGGGCAGGACAGATACGCAGTATTTT. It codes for CASSQGEGGRTDTQYF.

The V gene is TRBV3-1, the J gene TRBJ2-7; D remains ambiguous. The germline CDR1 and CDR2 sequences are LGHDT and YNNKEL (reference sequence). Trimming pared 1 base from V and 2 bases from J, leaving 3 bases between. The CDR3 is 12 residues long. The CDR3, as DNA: TGTGCCAGCAGCCAAGTAGCCTACGAGCAGTACTTC. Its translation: CASSQVAYEQYF.

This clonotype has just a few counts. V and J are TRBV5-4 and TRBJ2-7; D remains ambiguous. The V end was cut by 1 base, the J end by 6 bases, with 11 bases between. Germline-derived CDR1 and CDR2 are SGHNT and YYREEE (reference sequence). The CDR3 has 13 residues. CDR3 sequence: CASSLFMGSEQYF. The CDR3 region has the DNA TGTGCCAGCAGCTTGTTCATGGGGTCCGAGCAGTACTTC.

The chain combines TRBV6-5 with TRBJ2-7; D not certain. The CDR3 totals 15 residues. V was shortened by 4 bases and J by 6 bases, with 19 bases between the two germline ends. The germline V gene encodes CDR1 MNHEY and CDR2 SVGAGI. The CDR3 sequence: CASSSNVIQALEQYF. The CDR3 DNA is TGTGCCAGCAGTTCTAACGTCATCCAGGCTCTCGAGCAGTACTTC.

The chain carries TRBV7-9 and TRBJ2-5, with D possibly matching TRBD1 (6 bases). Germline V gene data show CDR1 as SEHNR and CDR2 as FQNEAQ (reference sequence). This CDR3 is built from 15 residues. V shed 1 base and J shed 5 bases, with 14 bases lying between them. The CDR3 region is CASSLGAGAGETQYF. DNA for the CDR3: TGTGCCAGCAGCTTAGGGGCAGGGGCTGGGGAGACCCAGTACTTC.

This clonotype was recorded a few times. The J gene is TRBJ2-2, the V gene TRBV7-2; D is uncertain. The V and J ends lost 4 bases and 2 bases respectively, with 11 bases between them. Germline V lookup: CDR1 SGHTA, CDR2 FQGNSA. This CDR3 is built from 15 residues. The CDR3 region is CASSSSTYNTGELFF. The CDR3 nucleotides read TGTGCCAGCAGCTCCTCGACATATAACACCGGGGAGCTGTTTTTT. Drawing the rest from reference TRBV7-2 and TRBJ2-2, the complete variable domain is GAGVSQSPSNKVTEKGKDVELRCDPISGHTALYWYRQSLGQGLEFLIYFQGNSAPDKSGLPSDRFSAERTGGSVSTLTIQRTQQEDSAVYLCASSSSTYNTGELFFGEGSRLTVL.

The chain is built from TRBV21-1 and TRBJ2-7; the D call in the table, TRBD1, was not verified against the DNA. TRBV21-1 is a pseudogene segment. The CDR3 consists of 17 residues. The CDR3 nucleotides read TGTGCCAGCAGCAAAGCATTTCGATCCGGGACCCTCTACGAGCAGTACTTC. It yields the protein CASSKAFRSGTLYEQYF.

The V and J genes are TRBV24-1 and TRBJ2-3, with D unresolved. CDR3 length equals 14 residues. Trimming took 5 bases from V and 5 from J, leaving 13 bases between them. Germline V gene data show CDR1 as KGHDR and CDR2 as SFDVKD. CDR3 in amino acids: CATSVEGRIDTQYF. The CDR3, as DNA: TGTGCCACCAGTGTAGAAGGGCGTATAGATACGCAGTATTTT.